Below are 3 T cell receptor beta chains sequenced from a single sample in a study of shared clonotypes between healthy human individuals (dated by TCRdb to 2020 to 2022). Receptor amplification or capture employed the immunoSEQ multiplex PCR assay. Here the immuneACCESS table is served through TCRdb, limited to in-frame sequences with V and J called. Missing clones are a known gap in these copies; in checked studies unresolved V genes cover under half, and the rest lacks a known reason. The sample data list roughly 2,300,000 clones, and about nine tenths of these were observed just once. The ten largest account for approximately 0.4% of the sample. Sequencing used naive CD4+ T cells from PBMCs. What the cell subset or site label conveys for this sample: CD45RA+ positively selected. Every receptor here comes from a man between 18 and 35 years old in good health. Some clones in this sample may be carry-over from other donors' samples.

The V and J genes are TRBV2 and TRBJ1-5, with TRBD1 identical over 8 bases. The germline gives CDR1 SNHLY, CDR2 FYNNEI. The CDR3 is 15 residues long. J gave up 3 bases and V 8 bases, and 9 bases lay outside the gene matches. CDR3 nucleotides: TGTGCCAGCGAGAGATGGACAGGGAACAATCAGCCCCAGCATTTT. Translating gives CASERWTGNNQPQHF.

The genes are TRBV5-1 and TRBJ2-3; D is uncertain. This CDR3 contains 17 residues. The V and J ends lost 1 base and 2 bases respectively, with 17 bases between them. The germline V gene has CDR1 SGHRS and CDR2 YFSETQ. The CDR3 loop is CASSLIEKGLTTDTQYF. The CDR3 DNA reads as TGCGCCAGCAGCTTGATCGAGAAAGGGCTGACCACAGATACGCAGTATTTT.

The genes are TRBV5-1 and TRBJ1-4, with D possibly TRBD1 on 6 matching bases. The CDR3 sequence is 15 residues long. V gave up 4 bases and J gave up 8 bases, with 18 bases separating them. CDR1 is SGHRS and CDR2 is YFSETQ in the germline V gene. The CDR3 loop is CASSPGNRVGEKLFF. The CDR3 DNA is TGCGCCAGCAGCCCCGGGAACAGGGTGGGGGAAAAACTGTTTTTT. Full variable domain (remainder filled in from reference TRBV5-1 and TRBJ1-4): KAGVTQTPRYLIKTRGQQVTLSCSPISGHRSVSWYQQTPGQGLQFLFEYFSETQRNKGNFPGRFSGRQFSNSRSEMNVSTLELGDSALYLCASSPGNRVGEKLFFGSGTQLSVL.